The table lists the clone carrying this T cell receptor (beta chain) with many counts. The data derive from a study of Graves' ophthalmopathy and Graves' hyperthyroidism. V dropped 6 bases and J dropped 0 bases, with 11 bases sitting between them. CDR3 length: 14 amino acids. RNA transcripts served as template for amplifying TCR beta CDR3 sequences. HTBI primers were used in a first-round RT-PCR, which preceded a second-round multiplex PCR. TCRdb ran MiXCR on the multiplex PCR reads and lists one entry per CDR3 protein. The data hold 580,000 or so distinct CDR3 sequences, with 39% observed a single time.

The clonotype originates from an adult man with Graves' hyperthyroidism. The chain couples TRBV12-3 or TRBV12-4 to TRBJ2-5; D unresolved. Sample: peripheral blood or thyroid tissue (not recorded which). The CDR3 loop reads CASRGPPNQETQYF. The DNA for the CDR3 is TGTGCCAGCAGGGGCCCTCCGAACCAAGAGACCCAGTACTTC.